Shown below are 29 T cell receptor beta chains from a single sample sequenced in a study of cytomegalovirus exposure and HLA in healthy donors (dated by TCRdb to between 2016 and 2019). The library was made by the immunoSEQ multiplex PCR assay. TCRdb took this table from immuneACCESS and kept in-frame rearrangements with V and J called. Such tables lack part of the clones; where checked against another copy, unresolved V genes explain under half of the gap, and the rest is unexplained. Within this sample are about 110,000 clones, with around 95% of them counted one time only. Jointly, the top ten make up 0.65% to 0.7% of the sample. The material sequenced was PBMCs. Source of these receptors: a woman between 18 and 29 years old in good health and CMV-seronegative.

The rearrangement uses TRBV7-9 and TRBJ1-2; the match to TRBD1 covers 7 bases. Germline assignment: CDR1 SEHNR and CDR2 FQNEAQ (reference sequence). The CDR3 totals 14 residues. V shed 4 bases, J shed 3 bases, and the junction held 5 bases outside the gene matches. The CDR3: CASSSTGVDYGYTF. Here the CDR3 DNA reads TGTGCCAGCAGCTCTACAGGGGTAGACTATGGCTACACCTTC.

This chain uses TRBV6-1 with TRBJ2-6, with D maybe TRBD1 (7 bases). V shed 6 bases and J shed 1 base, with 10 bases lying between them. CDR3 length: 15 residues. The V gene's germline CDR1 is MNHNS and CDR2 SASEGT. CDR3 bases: TGTGCCAGCAGGCAGGGGGGTTCTGGGGCCAACGTCCTGACTTTC. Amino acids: CASRQGGSGANVLTF.

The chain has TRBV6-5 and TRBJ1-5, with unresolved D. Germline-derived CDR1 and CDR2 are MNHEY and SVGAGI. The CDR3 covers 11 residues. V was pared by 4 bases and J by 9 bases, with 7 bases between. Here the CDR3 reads CASSSPGPQHF. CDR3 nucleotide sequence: TGTGCCAGCAGTTCTCCCGGGCCCCAGCATTTT.

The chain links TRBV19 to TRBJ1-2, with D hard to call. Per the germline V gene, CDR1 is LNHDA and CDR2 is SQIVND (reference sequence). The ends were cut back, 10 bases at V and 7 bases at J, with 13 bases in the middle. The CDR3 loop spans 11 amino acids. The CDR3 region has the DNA TGTGCCATTGACACCCCGGTTGGCTACACCTTC. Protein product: CAIDTPVGYTF. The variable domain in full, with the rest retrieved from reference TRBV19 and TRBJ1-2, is DGGITQSPKYLFRKEGQNVTLSCEQNLNHDAMYWYRQDPGQGLRLIYYSQIVNDFQKGDIAEGYSVSREKKESFPLTVTSAQKNPTAFYLCAIDTPVGYTFGSGTRLTVV.

The CDR3 coding sequence is TGTGCCAGCAGTTCAACAGGGTCCGAGCAGTACTTC. Its protein is CASSSTGSEQYF. The chain links TRBV27 to TRBJ2-7, with D possibly TRBD1 on 6 matching bases. The CDR3 is 12 residues long. With 4 bases removed from V and 6 bases from J, the gap between germline ends came to 10 bases. Looked up from germline, CDR1 is MNHEY and CDR2 is SMNVEV (reference sequence).

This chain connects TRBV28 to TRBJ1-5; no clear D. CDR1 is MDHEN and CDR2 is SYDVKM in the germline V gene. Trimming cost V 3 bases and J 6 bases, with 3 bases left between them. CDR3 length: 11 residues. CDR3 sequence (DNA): TGTGCCAGCAGTTTTCGTCAGCCCCAGCATTTT. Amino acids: CASSFRQPQHF. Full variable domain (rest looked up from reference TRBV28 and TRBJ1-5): DVKVTQSSRYLVKRTGEKVFLECVQDMDHENMFWYRQDPGLGLRLIYFSYDVKMKEKGDIPEGYSVSREKKERFSLILESASTNQTSMYLCASSFRQPQHFGDGTRLSIL.

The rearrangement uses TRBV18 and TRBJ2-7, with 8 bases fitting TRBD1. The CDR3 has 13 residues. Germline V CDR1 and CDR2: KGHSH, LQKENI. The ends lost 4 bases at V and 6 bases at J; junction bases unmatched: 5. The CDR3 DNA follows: TGTGCCAGCTCACGACTCACAGGGGGCGAGCAGTACTTC. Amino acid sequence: CASSRLTGGEQYF. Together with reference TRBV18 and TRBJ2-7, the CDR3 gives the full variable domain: NAGVMQNPRHLVRRRGQEARLRCSPMKGHSHVYWYRQLPEEGLKFMVYLQKENIIDESGMPKERFSAEFPKEGPSILRIQQVVRGDSAAYFCASSRLTGGEQYFGPGTRLTVT.

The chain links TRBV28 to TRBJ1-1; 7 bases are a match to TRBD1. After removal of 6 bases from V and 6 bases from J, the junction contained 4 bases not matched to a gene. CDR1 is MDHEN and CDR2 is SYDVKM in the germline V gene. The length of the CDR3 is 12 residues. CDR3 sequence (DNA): TGTGCCAGCAGCCAGAGGGGGCCTGAAGCTTTCTTT. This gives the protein CASSQRGPEAFF. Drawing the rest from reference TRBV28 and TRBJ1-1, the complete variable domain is DVKVTQSSRYLVKRTGEKVFLECVQDMDHENMFWYRQDPGLGLRLIYFSYDVKMKEKGDIPEGYSVSREKKERFSLILESASTNQTSMYLCASSQRGPEAFFGQGTRLTVV.

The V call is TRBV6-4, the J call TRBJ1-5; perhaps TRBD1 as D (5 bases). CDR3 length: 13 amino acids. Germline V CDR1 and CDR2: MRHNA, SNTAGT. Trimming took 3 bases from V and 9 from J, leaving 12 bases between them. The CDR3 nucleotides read TGTGCCAGCAGTGATATTCAGGGTGGGCCCCAGCATTTT. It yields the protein CASSDIQGGPQHF.

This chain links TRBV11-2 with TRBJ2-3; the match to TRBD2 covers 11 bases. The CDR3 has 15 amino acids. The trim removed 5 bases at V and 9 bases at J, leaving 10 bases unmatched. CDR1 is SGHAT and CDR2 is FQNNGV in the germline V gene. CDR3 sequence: CASSRSGGAGGTQYF. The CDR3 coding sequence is TGTGCCAGCAGCCGTAGCGGGGGGGCAGGAGGAACGCAGTATTTT.

CDR3 residues: CASSVGGPPYNEQFF. Here the CDR3 DNA reads TGCGCCAGCAGCGTGGGGGGGCCTCCCTACAATGAGCAGTTCTTC. This rearrangement joins TRBV10-1 to TRBJ2-1, with D possibly TRBD2 on 7 matching bases. Trimming shortened V by 6 bases and J by 2 bases, and 14 bases separated the two germline ends. Germline CDR1 and CDR2: WNHNN and SYGVQD (reference sequence). There are 15 residues in the CDR3.

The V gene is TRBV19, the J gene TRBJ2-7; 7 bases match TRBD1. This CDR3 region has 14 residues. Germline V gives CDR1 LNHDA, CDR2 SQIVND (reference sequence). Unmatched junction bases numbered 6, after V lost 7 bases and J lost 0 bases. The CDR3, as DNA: TGTGCCAGTACCCAGACAGGGAGCTCCTACGAGCAGTACTTC. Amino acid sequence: CASTQTGSSYEQYF.

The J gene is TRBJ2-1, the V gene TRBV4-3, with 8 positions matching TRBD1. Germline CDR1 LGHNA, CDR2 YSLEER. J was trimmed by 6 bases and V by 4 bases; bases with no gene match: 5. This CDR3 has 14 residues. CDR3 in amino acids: CASSPDGQGNEQFF. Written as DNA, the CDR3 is TGCGCCAGCAGCCCCGACGGACAGGGCAATGAGCAGTTCTTC.

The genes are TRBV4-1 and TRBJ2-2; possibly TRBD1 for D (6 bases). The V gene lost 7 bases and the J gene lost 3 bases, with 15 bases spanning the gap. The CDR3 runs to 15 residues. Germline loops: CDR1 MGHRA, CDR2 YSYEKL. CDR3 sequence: CASMAGGPDTGELFF. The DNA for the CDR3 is TGCGCCAGCATGGCTGGGGGCCCAGACACCGGGGAGCTGTTTTTT.

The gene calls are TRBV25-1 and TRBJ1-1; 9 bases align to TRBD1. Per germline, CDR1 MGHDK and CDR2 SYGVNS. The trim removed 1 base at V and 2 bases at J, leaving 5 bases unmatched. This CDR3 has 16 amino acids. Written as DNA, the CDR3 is TGTGCCAGCAGTGAATGGGGACAGGGCCCAAACACTGAAGCTTTCTTT. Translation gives CASSEWGQGPNTEAFF.

The CDR3 bases are TGTGCCAGCAGCTCTCAAGGGGGCAGGAACACCGGGGAGCTGTTTTTT. Protein product: CASSSQGGRNTGELFF. V usage is TRBV5-6 and J usage is TRBJ2-2, with 7 bases lining up with TRBD1. This CDR3 region has 16 residues. With 3 bases clipped from V and 1 base from J, the junction kept 6 bases outside the gene matches. Germline V gene lookup returns CDR1 SGHDT and CDR2 YYEEEE.

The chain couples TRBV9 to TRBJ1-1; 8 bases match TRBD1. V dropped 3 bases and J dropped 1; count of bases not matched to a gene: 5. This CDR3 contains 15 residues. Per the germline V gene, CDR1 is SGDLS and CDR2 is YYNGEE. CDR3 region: CASSARQGRNTEAFF. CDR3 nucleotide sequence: TGTGCCAGCAGCGCCCGACAGGGGAGGAACACTGAAGCTTTCTTT.

The CDR3 nucleotides read TGTGTCAGAAGCCCTACCGGCTACACCTTC. Encoded protein: CVRSPTGYTF. The V gene is TRBV7-5, the J gene TRBJ1-2. TRBV7-5 is a documented pseudogene. There are 10 residues in the CDR3.

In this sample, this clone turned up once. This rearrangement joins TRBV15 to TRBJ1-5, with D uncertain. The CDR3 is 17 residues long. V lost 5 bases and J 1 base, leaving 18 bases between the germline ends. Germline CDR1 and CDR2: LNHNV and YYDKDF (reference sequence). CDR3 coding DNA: TGTGCCACCAGCGCCCCTGTGAATAGTCCCAGCAATCAGCCCCAGCATTTT. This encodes CATSAPVNSPSNQPQHF. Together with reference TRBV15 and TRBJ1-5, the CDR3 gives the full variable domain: DAMVIQNPRYQVTQFGKPVTLSCSQTLNHNVMYWYQQKSSQAPKLLFHYYDKDFNNEADTPDNFQSRRPNTSFCFLDIRSPGLGDTAMYLCATSAPVNSPSNQPQHFGDGTRLSIL.

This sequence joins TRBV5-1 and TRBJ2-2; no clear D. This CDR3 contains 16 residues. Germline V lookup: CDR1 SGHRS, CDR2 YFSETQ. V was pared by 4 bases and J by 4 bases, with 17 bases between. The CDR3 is CASSPNLGPGTGELFF. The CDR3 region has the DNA TGCGCCAGCAGCCCAAACCTCGGCCCGGGCACCGGGGAGCTGTTTTTT.

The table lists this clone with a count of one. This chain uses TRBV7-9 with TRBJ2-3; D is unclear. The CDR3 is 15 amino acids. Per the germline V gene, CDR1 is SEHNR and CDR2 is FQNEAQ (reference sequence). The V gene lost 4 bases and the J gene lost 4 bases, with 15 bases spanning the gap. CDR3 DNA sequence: TGTGCCAGCAGCTCAAGGATAGAAGCGTCAGATACGCAGTATTTT. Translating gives CASSSRIEASDTQYF.

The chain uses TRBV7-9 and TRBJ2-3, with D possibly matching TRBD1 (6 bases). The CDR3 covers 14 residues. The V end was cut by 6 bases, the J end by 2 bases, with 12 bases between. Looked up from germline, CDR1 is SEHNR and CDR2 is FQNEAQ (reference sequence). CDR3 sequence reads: CASRPQGTTDTQYF. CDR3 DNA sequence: TGTGCCAGCAGACCACAGGGTACCACAGATACGCAGTATTTT.

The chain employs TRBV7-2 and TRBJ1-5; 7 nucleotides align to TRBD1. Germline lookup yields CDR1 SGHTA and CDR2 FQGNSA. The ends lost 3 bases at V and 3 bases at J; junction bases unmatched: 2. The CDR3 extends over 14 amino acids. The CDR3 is CASSFGQANQPQHF. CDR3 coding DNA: TGTGCCAGCAGCTTCGGACAGGCCAATCAGCCCCAGCATTTT.

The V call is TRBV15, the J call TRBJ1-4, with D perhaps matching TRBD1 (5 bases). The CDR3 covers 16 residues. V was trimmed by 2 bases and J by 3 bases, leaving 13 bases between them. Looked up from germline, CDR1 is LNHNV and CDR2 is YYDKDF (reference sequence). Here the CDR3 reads CATSRSPAQANEKLFF. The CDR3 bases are TGTGCCACCAGCAGATCTCCGGCACAGGCTAATGAAAAACTGTTTTTT.

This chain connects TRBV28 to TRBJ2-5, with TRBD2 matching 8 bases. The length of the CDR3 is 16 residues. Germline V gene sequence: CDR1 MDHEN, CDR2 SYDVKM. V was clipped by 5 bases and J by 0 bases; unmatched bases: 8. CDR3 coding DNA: TGTGCCAGCAGTCTCTCTAGCGGGTCGTACCAAGAGACCCAGTACTTC. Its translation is CASSLSSGSYQETQYF. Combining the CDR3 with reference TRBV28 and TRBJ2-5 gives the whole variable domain DVKVTQSSRYLVKRTGEKVFLECVQDMDHENMFWYRQDPGLGLRLIYFSYDVKMKEKGDIPEGYSVSREKKERFSLILESASTNQTSMYLCASSLSSGSYQETQYFGPGTRLLVL.

The CDR3 DNA is TGTGCCAGCAGAAATATAGCGGGGGGTGTCGATGAGCAGTTCTTC. Protein: CASRNIAGGVDEQFF. The rearrangement joins TRBV27 to TRBJ2-1, with 10 bases fitting TRBD2. CDR1 is MNHEY and CDR2 is SMNVEV in the germline V gene (reference sequence). The CDR3 totals 15 residues. J was trimmed by 8 bases and V by 6 bases; bases with no gene match: 10.

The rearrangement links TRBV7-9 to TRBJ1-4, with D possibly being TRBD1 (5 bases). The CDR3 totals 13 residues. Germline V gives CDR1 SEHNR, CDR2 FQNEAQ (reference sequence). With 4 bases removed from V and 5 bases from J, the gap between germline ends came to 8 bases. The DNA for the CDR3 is TGTGCCAGCAGCTCGCGGGGCAATGAAAAACTGTTTTTT. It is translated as CASSSRGNEKLFF.

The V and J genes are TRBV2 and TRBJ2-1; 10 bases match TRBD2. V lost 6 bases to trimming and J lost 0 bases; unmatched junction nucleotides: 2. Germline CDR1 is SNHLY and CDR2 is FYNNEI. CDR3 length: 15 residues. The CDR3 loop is CASSVAGGSYNEQFF. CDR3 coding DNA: TGTGCCAGCAGCGTAGCGGGGGGCTCCTACAATGAGCAGTTCTTC.

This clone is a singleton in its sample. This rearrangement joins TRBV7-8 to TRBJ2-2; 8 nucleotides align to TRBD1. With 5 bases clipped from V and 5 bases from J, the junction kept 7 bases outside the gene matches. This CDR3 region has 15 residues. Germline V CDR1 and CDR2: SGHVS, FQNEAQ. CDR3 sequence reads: CASSRRGQVTGELFF. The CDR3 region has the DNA TGTGCCAGCAGCCGAAGGGGACAGGTGACCGGGGAGCTGTTTTTT.